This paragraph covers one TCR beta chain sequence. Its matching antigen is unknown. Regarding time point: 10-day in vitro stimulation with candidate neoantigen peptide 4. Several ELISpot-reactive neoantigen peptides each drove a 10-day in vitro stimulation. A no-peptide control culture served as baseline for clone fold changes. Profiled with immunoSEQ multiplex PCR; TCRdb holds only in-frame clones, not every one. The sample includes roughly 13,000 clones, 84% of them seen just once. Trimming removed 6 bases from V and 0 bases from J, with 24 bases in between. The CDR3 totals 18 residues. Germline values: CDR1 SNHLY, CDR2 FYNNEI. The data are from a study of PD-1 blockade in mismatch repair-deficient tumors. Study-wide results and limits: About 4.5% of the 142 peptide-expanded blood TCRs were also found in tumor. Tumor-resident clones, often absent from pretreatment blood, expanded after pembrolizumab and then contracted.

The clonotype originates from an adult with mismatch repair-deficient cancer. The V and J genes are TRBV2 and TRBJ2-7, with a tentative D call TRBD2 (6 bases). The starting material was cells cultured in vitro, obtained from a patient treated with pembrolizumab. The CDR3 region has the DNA TGTGCCAGCAGCACCGCGGGGACCCCGAACCCCCGCTCCTACGAGCAGTACTTC. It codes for CASSTAGTPNPRSYEQYF.